This TCR beta chain was sequenced during a study of CD8+ T cells in alopecia areata. About the research overall: Treated patients swallowed 5 to 10 mg of oral tofacitinib twice daily.

Once RNA had been extracted, it was reverse transcribed into cDNA to act as the sequencing template. Sequencing was performed with immunoSEQ multiplex PCR; in TCRdb, only in-frame clones are kept and a portion is missing. The table has 150,000 to 200,000 clones, 65% to 75% seen once. Per germline, CDR1 SEHNR and CDR2 FQNEAQ (reference sequence). CDR3 size: 16 residues. The V gene lost 2 bases and the J gene lost 3 bases, with 17 bases spanning the gap. On this clone itself: Its target is not known.

Obtained from alopecia areata patients were lesional scalp punch biopsies along with peripheral blood. Study observations and caveats: Unlike in mice, where it was clearer, TCR sharing across patients was less clear, possibly HLA-related.

The TCR was taken from a human donor with alopecia areata. The rearrangement links TRBV7-9 to TRBJ2-7; D is unclear. The input for sequencing was CD8+ T cells sorted from blood, taken at week 0. CDR3 nucleotide sequence: TGTGCCAGCAGCTTACCCACAAGGAAGGGATACTACGAGCAGTACTTC. This codes for CASSLPTRKGYYEQYF.